Listed here are 10 T cell receptor beta chains from one sample, sequenced in a study of cytomegalovirus exposure and HLA in healthy donors. Both 60 Vbeta primers and 13 Jbeta primers went into the PCR. Profiled with immunoSEQ multiplex PCR; TCRdb holds only in-frame clones, not every one. The table lists over 150,000 clones, 84% of them singletons, with around 4.9% in the top ten. The sample consisted of PBMCs. The receptors derive from a girl under 18 in good health and CMV-seropositive.

The V call is TRBV27, the J call TRBJ1-6; D remains unclear. From germline, CDR1 is MNHEY and CDR2 SMNVEV (reference sequence). The CDR3 extends over 14 amino acids. The germline V and J ends were trimmed by 4 bases and 6 bases, with 10 bases remaining between them. As DNA, the CDR3 is TGTGCCAGCAGTTACCAGAATGGTAATTCACCCCTCCACTTT. This gives the protein CASSYQNGNSPLHF.

This chain links TRBV5-4 with TRBJ1-2, with 11 bases fitting TRBD1. Germline CDR1 and CDR2: SGHNT and YYREEE (reference sequence). This CDR3 has 16 residues. With V trimmed by 0 bases and J by 7 bases, 8 bases remained unmatched. CDR3 protein: CASSLGGQGALGGYTF. The DNA of the CDR3 is TGTGCCAGCAGCTTGGGTGGACAGGGGGCCCTAGGTGGCTACACCTTC.

V usage is TRBV5-1 and J usage is TRBJ2-7; the match to TRBD2 covers 12 bases. The CDR3 has 16 amino acids. The junction had 11 bases not matched to a gene; V was cut back by 4 bases and J by 6 bases. Germline CDR1 reads SGHRS; CDR2 reads YFSETQ. CDR3 protein: CASSPAGLAGGAEQYF. The CDR3 nucleotides read TGCGCCAGCAGCCCGGCCGGCCTAGCGGGGGGGGCCGAGCAGTACTTC.

The V call is TRBV11-3, the J call TRBJ2-5, with D maybe TRBD2 (5 bases). V lost 4 bases and J lost 2, with 11 bases in between. Looked up from germline, CDR1 is SGHNT and CDR2 is YENEEA. The CDR3 length is 14 residues. The CDR3 nucleotides are TGTGCCAGCAGCTCCCGGGGAGTGCAAGAGACCCAGTACTTC. Translation gives CASSSRGVQETQYF.

The table lists this clone with a few counts. The V call is TRBV5-4, the J call TRBJ2-7; 8 bases agree with TRBD1. The V segment lost 4 bases and the J segment 0 bases; nucleotides outside the gene matches: 6. Germline V CDR1 and CDR2: SGHNT, YYREEE (reference sequence). CDR3 length: 15 amino acids. CDR3 coding DNA: TGTGCCAGCAGCCTAGGGACAGGCTTCTCCTACGAGCAGTACTTC. Protein product: CASSLGTGFSYEQYF. Combining the CDR3 with reference TRBV5-4 and TRBJ2-7 gives the whole variable domain ETGVTQSPTHLIKTRGQQVTLRCSSQSGHNTVSWYQQALGQGPQFIFQYYREEENGRGNFPPRFSGLQFPNYSSELNVNALELDDSALYLCASSLGTGFSYEQYFGPGTRLTVT.

The chain uses TRBV5-4 and TRBJ1-4; possibly TRBD1 for D (5 bases). The CDR3 runs 13 residues. Trimming pared 4 bases from V and 2 bases from J, leaving 6 bases between. In germline, CDR1 is SGHNT, CDR2 YYREEE (reference sequence). The CDR3 reads CASSRGTNEKLFF. CDR3 sequence (DNA): TGTGCCAGCAGCCGGGGGACTAATGAAAAACTGTTTTTT.

The chain couples TRBV13 to TRBJ1-1; D might be TRBD1 (5 bases). V was pared by 3 bases and J by 4 bases, with 18 bases between. The CDR3 runs to 16 residues. Germline loops: CDR1 PRHDT, CDR2 FYEKMQ (reference sequence). CDR3 protein: CASSLGSWGATTEAFF. The DNA for the CDR3 is TGTGCCAGCAGCTTGGGGTCGTGGGGCGCGACCACTGAAGCTTTCTTT.

This rearrangement joins TRBV2 to TRBJ1-2, with TRBD1 as a possible D gene (5 bases). Trimming cost V 5 bases and J 4 bases, with 14 bases left between them. This CDR3 is 14 amino acids long. Germline-derived CDR1 and CDR2 are SNHLY and FYNNEI. CDR3 sequence reads: CASSSQTGFYGYTF. The DNA of the CDR3 is TGTGCCAGCAGTTCTCAAACAGGTTTCTATGGCTACACCTTC.

This chain's CDR3 is CATSSPRGQGALGQYF. The CDR3, as DNA: TGTGCCACCAGCAGCCCCCGGGGACAGGGGGCTCTTGGGCAGTACTTC. The V call is TRBV15, the J call TRBJ2-7; 12 nucleotides line up with TRBD1. V was pared by 3 bases and J by 9 bases, with 12 bases of the junction left unmatched. The CDR3 has 16 residues. Germline V gene sequence: CDR1 LNHNV, CDR2 YYDKDF (reference sequence).

V usage is TRBV6-5 and J usage is TRBJ1-1; the D gene is possibly TRBD1 (6 bases). Looked up from germline, CDR1 is MNHEY and CDR2 is SVGAGI. The V and J ends lost 5 bases and 7 bases respectively, with 17 bases between them. This CDR3 comprises 14 residues. The CDR3 nucleotides read TGTGCCAGCAGTGAGGGGACAAAGTGGAGTGAAGCTTTCTTT. This encodes CASSEGTKWSEAFF.